The 27 T cell receptor beta chains reported below all come from one sample, sequenced in a study of cytomegalovirus exposure and HLA in healthy donors. With 60 Vbeta and 13 Jbeta primers, the PCR was carried out. TCRdb keeps only in-frame clones here, not all; method: immunoSEQ multiplex PCR. Of around 230,000 clones detected, 82% appear once; the ten largest clones hold approximately 6%. The sequenced sample was PBMCs. These receptors were taken from a man in his forties in good health and CMV-seropositive.

The J gene is TRBJ2-1, the V gene TRBV7-9; D perhaps matches TRBD1 (6 bases). This CDR3 region has 14 residues. The ends were cut back, 4 bases at V and 9 bases at J, with 16 bases in the middle. Germline CDR1 is SEHNR and CDR2 is FQNEAQ (reference sequence). The CDR3 DNA follows: TGTGCCAGCAGCTGGGGTGACAGGCCCTTTGAGCAGTTCTTC. Amino acid sequence: CASSWGDRPFEQFF.

V is TRBV6-4 and J is TRBJ2-2; TRBD2 aligns across 8 bases. V lost 0 bases, J lost 3 bases, and 0 bases stayed unmatched. In germline, CDR1 is MRHNA, CDR2 SNTAGT. The CDR3 extends over 15 amino acids. CDR3 in DNA: TGTGCCAGCAGTGACTCGGGACTAGACACCGGGGAGCTGTTTTTT. Its protein is CASSDSGLDTGELFF.

This clone has only a few counts. The chain recombines TRBV4-1 with TRBJ1-4; the D gene is possibly TRBD1 (5 bases). The germline V and J ends were trimmed by 4 bases and 7 bases, with 19 bases remaining between them. The CDR3 sequence is 16 residues long. Germline V CDR1 and CDR2: MGHRA, YSYEKL. The CDR3 region has the DNA TGCGCCAGCAGCCTCCAACTTTCAACAGGAATTGAAAAACTGTTTTTT. Translation gives CASSLQLSTGIEKLFF.

The chain is built from TRBV7-9 and TRBJ1-1; 9 nucleotides align to TRBD1. The CDR3 loop spans 14 amino acids. Germline V gene data show CDR1 as SEHNR and CDR2 as FQNEAQ (reference sequence). The V segment lost 5 bases and the J segment 4 bases; nucleotides outside the gene matches: 5. For the CDR3, the DNA is TGTGCCAGCAGCGGGGACAGGGTTGTCACTGAAGCTTTCTTT. Translation gives CASSGDRVVTEAFF. Looking up the rest from reference TRBV7-9 and TRBJ1-1 gives the full variable domain: DTGVSQNPRHKITKRGQNVTFRCDPISEHNRLYWYRQTLGQGPEFLTYFQNEAQLEKSRLLSDRFSAERPKGSFSTLEIQRTEQGDSAMYLCASSGDRVVTEAFFGQGTRLTVV.

The table lists this clone with a few counts. V and J are TRBV19 and TRBJ2-7; 8 positions agree with TRBD2. The CDR3 has 15 residues. In germline, CDR1 is LNHDA, CDR2 SQIVND (reference sequence). J lost 2 bases, V lost 5 bases, and 8 bases had no gene match. The CDR3 nucleotides read TGTGCCAGTAGTCCAGGCGCGGGAGGAACCTACGAGCAGTACGTC. Its protein product is CASSPGAGGTYEQYV.

This rearrangement joins TRBV5-6 to TRBJ1-5; the match to TRBD1 covers 8 bases. This CDR3 spans 17 amino acids. The V gene's germline CDR1 is SGHDT and CDR2 YYEEEE. The V and J ends lost 3 bases and 4 bases, in that order; junction bases with no gene match: 12. The CDR3 region has the DNA TGTGCCAGCAGCTCCCGGACAGGGAGAACACGGAATCAGCCCCAGCATTTT. It is translated as CASSSRTGRTRNQPQHF.

The chain recombines TRBV4-1 with TRBJ1-2; D may be TRBD1 (6 bases). The CDR3 length is 13 residues. Germline V CDR1 and CDR2: MGHRA, YSYEKL. V dropped 1 base and J dropped 4 bases, with 7 bases sitting between them. The CDR3 bases are TGCGCCAGCAGCCAAGGGACAGTCTATGGCTACACCTTC. Translating gives CASSQGTVYGYTF.

The CDR3 nucleotides are TGTGCCAGCAGCCGGGCGGGCCTCCGGGAGCCGGCTTTCTTT. It is translated as CASSRAGLREPAFF. The chain is built from TRBV7-8 and TRBJ1-1; no definite D call. Trimming cost V 5 bases and J 11 bases, with 21 bases left between them. The CDR3 totals 14 residues. Germline CDR1 SGHVS, CDR2 FQNEAQ.

The J gene is TRBJ2-5, the V gene TRBV15; TRBD2 might be the D (6 bases). The germline gives CDR1 LNHNV, CDR2 YYDKDF (reference sequence). The CDR3 length is 16 residues. The V gene lost 0 bases and the J gene lost 5 bases, with 16 bases spanning the gap. The CDR3 reads CATSRDFGGIGETQYF. The CDR3 DNA follows: TGTGCCACCAGCAGAGATTTCGGAGGGATCGGGGAGACCCAGTACTTC.

The chain carries TRBV19 and TRBJ1-2; D is possibly TRBD1 (6 bases). Germline V gives CDR1 LNHDA, CDR2 SQIVND (reference sequence). The CDR3 consists of 15 residues. V lost 2 bases and J lost 3, with 13 bases in between. Here the CDR3 reads CASSILGAVDYGYTF. CDR3 coding DNA: TGTGCCAGTAGTATATTGGGGGCAGTGGACTATGGCTACACCTTC.

This rearrangement joins TRBV25-1 to TRBJ2-7, with a tentative D call TRBD2 (5 bases). The CDR3 extends over 15 amino acids. The germline V gene encodes CDR1 MGHDK and CDR2 SYGVNS. V was pared by 4 bases and J by 0 bases, with 13 bases between. The CDR3 here is CASSVARVSSYEQYF. In DNA, the CDR3 is TGTGCCAGCAGTGTAGCGCGGGTCAGCTCCTACGAGCAGTACTTC.

The V gene is TRBV25-1, the J gene TRBJ1-4; 7 bases are shared with TRBD1. V was pared by 1 base and J by 11 bases, with 10 bases of the junction left unmatched. CDR1 and CDR2 from the germline V gene are MGHDK and SYGVNS. CDR3 size: 15 residues. Here the CDR3 reads CASSESLTTGLKLFF. The CDR3 DNA follows: TGTGCCAGCAGTGAATCCCTCACGACAGGGCTGAAACTGTTTTTT.

This chain joins TRBV5-4 and TRBJ2-5; no clear D gene. Germline CDR1 is SGHNT and CDR2 is YYREEE (reference sequence). Trimming shortened V by 0 bases and J by 1 base, and 10 bases separated the two germline ends. This CDR3 has 15 amino acids. The CDR3 spells CASSLGVAAQETQYF. The CDR3 nucleotides read TGTGCCAGCAGCTTGGGAGTTGCGGCCCAAGAGACCCAGTACTTC.

This clone was seen a few times. This rearrangement joins TRBV7-6 to TRBJ2-2, with D hard to call. Germline CDR1 SGHVS, CDR2 FNYEAQ. Deletions cut 1 base from V and 2 bases from J, with 17 bases between. This CDR3 comprises 18 residues. The CDR3, as DNA: TGTGCCAGCAGCTTAGTACCCAAGACTGGAGCCAACACCGGGGAGCTGTTTTTT. This gives the protein CASSLVPKTGANTGELFF.

CDR3 DNA: TGTGCCAGCAGGACTCCCTACGAGCAGTACTTC. This sequence encodes CASRTPYEQYF. J is TRBJ2-7 and V is TRBV27; no clear D. V dropped 6 bases and J dropped 2 bases, with 5 bases sitting between them. The CDR3 covers 11 residues. CDR1 is MNHEY, CDR2 SMNVEV, per germline (reference sequence).

J is TRBJ2-2 and V is TRBV6-6; D perhaps matches TRBD2 (6 bases). V was shortened by 10 bases and J by 4 bases, with 22 bases between the two germline ends. The germline CDR1 and CDR2 sequences are MNHNY and SVGAGI (reference sequence). The CDR3 runs 16 residues. Here the CDR3 reads CATIKTGDGGTGELFF. The CDR3 nucleotides read TGTGCCACCATAAAAACGGGGGATGGGGGCACCGGGGAGCTGTTTTTT.

This clone was seen only a few times. The gene calls are TRBV7-6 and TRBJ1-1; a possible D gene is TRBD1 (6 bases). CDR3 size: 13 residues. CDR1 SGHVS and CDR2 FNYEAQ come from the germline V gene. The V end was cut by 5 bases, the J end by 5 bases, with 12 bases between. CDR3 nucleotides: TGTGCCAGCAGCCTTACAGGGTTGACTGAAGCTTTCTTT. Amino acids: CASSLTGLTEAFF.

The gene calls are TRBV5-8 and TRBJ2-1; perhaps TRBD2 as D (6 bases). V dropped 7 bases and J dropped 0 bases, with 14 bases sitting between them. This CDR3 is 15 amino acids long. Germline V gene sequence: CDR1 SGHTS, CDR2 YDEGEE. CDR3 residues: CASESGDFSYNEQFF. As DNA, the CDR3 is TGTGCCAGCGAATCGGGGGATTTCTCCTACAATGAGCAGTTCTTC.

Ten or more counts support this clone. The rearrangement links TRBV4-1 to TRBJ2-7; D perhaps matches TRBD2 (6 bases). Trimming cost V 0 bases and J 4 bases, with 13 bases left between them. The CDR3 is made up of 15 amino acids. Germline lookup yields CDR1 MGHRA and CDR2 YSYEKL. CDR3 bases: TGCGCCAGCAGCCAAGATCTCGGGAGCATTTACGAGCAGTACTTC. Translating gives CASSQDLGSIYEQYF.

This clone occurred once. V is TRBV12-5 and J is TRBJ2-3; a weak D match, TRBD1 (5 bases). V dropped 4 bases and J dropped 1 base, with 27 bases sitting between them. Germline lookup yields CDR1 LGHNT and CDR2 FRNRAP. The length of the CDR3 is 20 residues. In nucleotides, the CDR3 is TGTGCTAGTGGTTGGGTTGGAAGGGGCCTAGTAATAATTGGCACAGATACGCAGTATTTT. Protein product: CASGWVGRGLVIIGTDTQYF.

The chain carries TRBV6-5 and TRBJ2-5; D gene ambiguous. The CDR3 consists of 14 residues. Deletions cut 6 bases from V and 5 bases from J, with 16 bases between. The germline CDR1 and CDR2 sequences are MNHEY and SVGAGI. The CDR3, as DNA: TGTGCCAGCAGGCTGGATGGTACCGGGGAGACCCAGTACTTC. This encodes CASRLDGTGETQYF.

The chain has TRBV6-6 and TRBJ2-7; D perhaps matches TRBD2 (6 bases). The germline gives CDR1 MNHNY, CDR2 SVGAGI (reference sequence). V was cut by 5 bases and J by 3 bases, with 20 bases left in between. The CDR3 contains 16 residues. CDR3 sequence reads: CASSTFGLVGGYEQYF. The CDR3 coding sequence is TGTGCCAGCAGTACCTTTGGACTGGTCGGGGGCTACGAGCAGTACTTC.

The V gene is TRBV5-4, the J gene TRBJ2-7; D unclear. CDR3 length: 14 amino acids. Trimming took off 5 bases at V and 2 bases at J, with 14 bases between the two ends. CDR1 and CDR2 (germline): SGHNT, YYREEE (reference sequence). The CDR3 region has the DNA TGTGCCAGCAGTCTAGGCCGGAATGCCTACGAGCAGTACTTC. Translated, it gives CASSLGRNAYEQYF.

The rearrangement joins TRBV29-1 to TRBJ2-3, with TRBD1 matching 8 bases. There are 12 residues in the CDR3. The J segment lost 3 bases and the V segment lost 7 bases, leaving 3 bases of the junction unmatched. Per germline, CDR1 SQVTM and CDR2 ANQGSEA. The CDR3 region has the DNA TGCAGCGGCGGACAGGGTACAGATACGCAGTATTTT. Its protein is CSGGQGTDTQYF.

The chain joins TRBV6-1 to TRBJ2-3, with unresolved D. CDR1 MNHNS and CDR2 SASEGT come from the germline V gene. V was pared by 7 bases and J by 4 bases, with 6 bases between. This CDR3 region has 11 residues. This CDR3 is CASTNSDTQYF. As DNA, the CDR3 is TGTGCCAGCACTAACTCAGATACGCAGTATTTT.

The genes are TRBV18 and TRBJ1-1, with D perhaps matching TRBD1 (6 bases). The CDR3 runs 14 residues. The germline V and J ends were trimmed by 0 bases and 4 bases, with 9 bases remaining between them. Germline V CDR1 and CDR2: KGHSH, LQKENI. CDR3 sequence reads: CASSPPRQATEAFF. CDR3 nucleotide sequence: TGTGCCAGCTCACCACCGAGACAGGCCACTGAAGCTTTCTTT.

V is TRBV19 and J is TRBJ1-2; D is unresolved. The CDR3 is 13 amino acids. From germline, CDR1 is LNHDA and CDR2 SQIVND (reference sequence). The germline V and J ends were trimmed by 3 bases and 4 bases, with 9 bases remaining between them. The DNA for the CDR3 is TGTGCCAGTAGTATTGGGCATGTCTATGGCTACACCTTC. Amino acid sequence: CASSIGHVYGYTF.